Each of the 32 T cell receptor beta chains below was sequenced from the same sample in a study of T cells in Graves' hyperthyroidism and ophthalmopathy. Template material for amplifying TCR beta CDR3 regions consisted of RNA transcripts. With the HTBI primer set, the TCR CDR3 went through a first round of RT-PCR. TCRdb reanalysed the multiplex PCR reads using MiXCR and keeps one entry per CDR3 protein. The sample holds 250,000 to 300,000 distinct CDR3 sequences, 13% to 15% seen once. Material: blood. Every receptor here comes from a woman in her fifties or sixties with Graves' hyperthyroidism that later progressed to Graves' ophthalmopathy.

In this sample, this clonotype turned up many times. V is TRBV5-1 and J is TRBJ1-1; 10 nucleotides match TRBD1. V was pared by 0 bases and J by 10 bases, with 3 bases of the junction left unmatched. From germline, CDR1 is SGHRS and CDR2 YFSETQ. The CDR3 sequence is 13 residues long. The CDR3 here is CASSLAGTGVAFF. CDR3 DNA: TGCGCCAGCAGCTTGGCCGGGACAGGGGTAGCTTTCTTT.

Worth noting for this clonotype: This may come from a read error, since a much larger clone is one base off. The chain joins TRBV27 to TRBJ2-7; no firm D call. The CDR3 has 16 amino acids. Per germline, CDR1 MNHEY and CDR2 SMNVEV (reference sequence). The CDR3 sequence: CASSSPSTEPTYKQYF. The CDR3 DNA follows: TGTGCCAGCAGTTCCCCCTCGACGGAACCGACCTACAAGCAGTACTTC.

V is TRBV5-1 and J is TRBJ2-7; 7 bases map to TRBD1. Germline values: CDR1 SGHRS, CDR2 YFSETQ. This CDR3 comprises 14 residues. J was trimmed by 2 bases and V by 6 bases; bases with no gene match: 8. This CDR3 reads CASTHGTVPYEQYF. As DNA, the CDR3 is TGCGCCAGCACCCACGGGACAGTCCCCTACGAGCAGTACTTC. The full variable domain, in which reference TRBV5-1 and TRBJ2-7 provide the parts outside the CDR3, is KAGVTQTPRYLIKTRGQQVTLSCSPISGHRSVSWYQQTPGQGLQFLFEYFSETQRNKGNFPGRFSGRQFSNSRSEMNVSTLELGDSALYLCASTHGTVPYEQYFGPGTRLTVT.

The sample holds many counts of this clonotype. The chain couples TRBV6-1 to TRBJ2-1; TRBD1 might be the D (5 bases). The length of the CDR3 is 10 residues. Per germline, CDR1 MNHNS and CDR2 SASEGT. V gave up 6 bases and J gave up 10 bases, with 7 bases separating them. DNA of the CDR3: TGTGCCAGCAGAACAGGCGAGCAGTTCTTC. Its protein is CASRTGEQFF.

This clonotype was recorded many times. This chain links TRBV3-1 with TRBJ2-2; D remains ambiguous. Germline V gives CDR1 LGHDT, CDR2 YNNKEL (reference sequence). The germline V and J ends were trimmed by 6 bases and 4 bases, with 3 bases remaining between them. This CDR3 region has 11 residues. The CDR3 DNA sequence: TGTGCCAGCAGGGGCACCGGGGAGCTGTTTTTT. Amino acid sequence: CASRGTGELFF.

This clonotype has a count of ten or more. This rearrangement joins TRBV7-3 to TRBJ2-1; 8 nucleotides line up with TRBD1. CDR1 and CDR2 from the germline V gene are SGHTA and FQGTGA. The V segment lost 2 bases and the J segment 3 bases; nucleotides outside the gene matches: 6. CDR3 length: 16 amino acids. The CDR3 reads CASSLAPTGDYNEQFF. The CDR3 nucleotides are TGTGCCAGCAGCTTAGCTCCGACAGGGGACTACAATGAGCAGTTCTTC.

The table lists this clonotype with many counts. The rearrangement uses TRBV28 and TRBJ2-7, with D possibly TRBD1 on 5 matching bases. The length of the CDR3 is 12 residues. Per germline, CDR1 MDHEN and CDR2 SYDVKM. Trimming cost V 4 bases and J 4 bases, with 8 bases left between them. CDR3 DNA sequence: TGTGCCAGCAGTTACCAGGGTTACGAGCAGTACTTC. Its protein product is CASSYQGYEQYF.

The chain links TRBV5-1 to TRBJ1-2, with 9 bases matching TRBD1. The CDR3 runs to 17 residues. V dropped 4 bases and J dropped 2; count of bases not matched to a gene: 12. Germline CDR1 and CDR2: SGHRS and YFSETQ. CDR3 sequence: CASSPADRGNLNYGYTF. CDR3 DNA: TGCGCCAGCAGCCCAGCGGACAGGGGAAACCTAAACTATGGCTACACCTTC.

This chain uses TRBV4-2 with TRBJ2-3, with 9 bases fitting TRBD2. Trimming at V came to 0 bases and at J to 2 bases, leaving 3 bases not matched to a gene. Germline CDR1 reads LGHNA; CDR2 reads YNFKEQ. The CDR3 loop spans 16 amino acids. CDR3 protein: CASSQEPGLATDTQYF. In nucleotides, the CDR3 is TGTGCCAGCAGCCAAGAGCCGGGACTAGCCACAGATACGCAGTATTTT.

This clonotype was counted a few times. The chain couples TRBV20-1 to TRBJ1-5; no firm D call. The V end lost 3 bases, the J end lost 2 bases, and 11 bases lay between the germline ends. CDR1 is DFQATT and CDR2 is SNEGSKA in the germline V gene (reference sequence). The CDR3 runs to 14 residues. CDR3 nucleotides: TGCAGTGCTAGCAAGGCCCGAGGCAATCAGCCCCAGCATTTT. As protein: CSASKARGNQPQHF.

This clonotype appeared a few times. The chain couples TRBV24-1 to TRBJ1-2, with D maybe TRBD1 (6 bases). The V gene lost 6 bases and the J gene lost 6 bases, with 10 bases spanning the gap. CDR3 size: 12 residues. In germline, CDR1 is KGHDR, CDR2 SFDVKD. DNA of the CDR3: TGTGCCACCAGTCCAGGGGACCATGGCTACACCTTC. Amino acid sequence: CATSPGDHGYTF.

This clonotype was seen at least ten times. V usage is TRBV27 and J usage is TRBJ2-1, with D uncertain. CDR1 is MNHEY and CDR2 is SMNVEV in the germline V gene (reference sequence). This CDR3 is built from 16 residues. V lost 5 bases and J lost 8, with 22 bases in between. The CDR3 bases are TGTGCCAGCAGTCCACTCCTCGGTCCCACCGGCCATGAGCAGTTCTTC. It codes for CASSPLLGPTGHEQFF.

This clonotype turned up a few times. This chain uses TRBV7-3 with TRBJ1-1; TRBD1 aligns across 8 bases. V lost 3 bases to trimming and J lost 8 bases; unmatched junction nucleotides: 11. Germline-derived CDR1 and CDR2 are SGHTA and FQGTGA. This CDR3 has 15 residues. The chain's CDR3 is CASSLGGQTGAEAFF. The CDR3, as DNA: TGTGCCAGCAGCTTGGGGGGGCAGACAGGGGCAGAAGCTTTCTTT.

This clonotype was picked up many times. The V gene is TRBV2, the J gene TRBJ2-3, with TRBD2 matching 7 bases. CDR1 and CDR2 from the germline V gene are SNHLY and FYNNEI. V was clipped by 3 bases and J by 0 bases; unmatched bases: 6. The CDR3 extends over 16 amino acids. The CDR3 is CASSEFGGESTDTQYF. The DNA of the CDR3 is TGTGCCAGCAGTGAGTTTGGGGGGGAAAGCACAGATACGCAGTATTTT.

This clonotype occurred many times. This chain joins TRBV7-2 and TRBJ2-3, with D hard to call. Germline values: CDR1 SGHTA, CDR2 FQGNSA. This CDR3 has 12 amino acids. V gave up 3 bases and J gave up 5 bases, with 6 bases separating them. CDR3 sequence reads: CASSFGIDTQYF. For the CDR3, the DNA is TGTGCCAGCAGCTTTGGAATAGATACGCAGTATTTT.

This clonotype was seen at least ten times. The chain combines TRBV30 with TRBJ2-7; the match to TRBD2 covers 13 bases. The V and J ends lost 2 bases and 0 bases, in that order; junction bases with no gene match: 4. The CDR3 contains 16 residues. The germline gives CDR1 GTSNPN, CDR2 SVGIG (reference sequence). The CDR3 coding sequence is TGTGCCTGGAGTTCCTGGACTAGCGGGAGCTCCTACGAGCAGTACTTC. This encodes CAWSSWTSGSSYEQYF. Together with reference TRBV30 and TRBJ2-7, the CDR3 gives the full variable domain: SQTIHQWPATLVQPVGSPLSLECTVEGTSNPNLYWYRQAAGRGLQLLFYSVGIGQISSEVPQNLSASRPQDRQFILSSKKLLLSDSGFYLCAWSSWTSGSSYEQYFGPGTRLTVT.

In this sample, this clonotype turned up many times. The CDR3 DNA follows: TGCAGTGCTAGAGACTGGGACCAGACCGTCAGCGAGCAGTACTTC. This gives the protein CSARDWDQTVSEQYF. The chain uses TRBV20-1 and TRBJ2-7; D is perhaps TRBD1 or TRBD2 (5 bases each). Germline assignment: CDR1 DFQATT and CDR2 SNEGSKA (reference sequence). This CDR3 spans 15 amino acids. V lost 0 bases to trimming and J lost 6 bases, with 18 bases between them.

The sample holds many counts of this clonotype. CDR3 coding DNA: TGTGCCAGCAGCCAGGGACCGATGAACACTGAAGCTTTCTTT. Translation gives CASSQGPMNTEAFF. The chain employs TRBV2 and TRBJ1-1; the D gene is possibly TRBD1 (5 bases). Trimming shortened V by 6 bases and J by 0 bases, and 11 bases separated the two germline ends. CDR3 length: 14 amino acids. The germline gives CDR1 SNHLY, CDR2 FYNNEI.

This clonotype was recorded many times. Because the CDR3's place on the DNA is in doubt, the DNA is left out and the CDR3 is given as listed by TCRdb. The chain joins TRBV20-1 to TRBJ2-1; the table gives TRBD2 as D, unverified against the DNA. The length of the CDR3 is 14 amino acids, counting both ends. Germline lookup yields CDR1 DFQATT and CDR2 SNEGSKA (reference sequence). The CDR3 spells CSVAPGTSGRALFF.

This clonotype has a handful of counts. V and J are TRBV19 and TRBJ2-1; a weak D match, TRBD1 (6 bases). Germline CDR1 is LNHDA and CDR2 is SQIVND (reference sequence). Trimming cost V 5 bases and J 5 bases, with 10 bases left between them. The CDR3 consists of 13 residues. The CDR3 coding sequence is TGTGCCAGTAGTCAGGGGCCAAACAATGAGCAGTTCTTC. This sequence encodes CASSQGPNNEQFF.

J is TRBJ2-2 and V is TRBV9, with D uncertain. Germline CDR1 is SGDLS and CDR2 is YYNGEE. There are 13 residues in the CDR3. Trimming stripped 5 bases from V and 6 bases from J, with 11 bases between. The CDR3 nucleotides are TGTGCCAGCAGGAGAACGGAGTCCGGGGAGCTGTTTTTT. Amino acids: CASRRTESGELFF.

This clonotype was counted ten times or more. The chain has TRBV7-3 and TRBJ2-1; the D gene is possibly TRBD2 (5 bases). The V and J ends lost 2 bases and 4 bases respectively, with 18 bases between them. Germline V gene sequence: CDR1 SGHTA, CDR2 FQGTGA. CDR3 length: 17 amino acids. The DNA of the CDR3 is TGTGCCAGCAGCTTAGGGTTTAGGGCGGGCCTATACAATGAGCAGTTCTTC. This gives the protein CASSLGFRAGLYNEQFF.

This clonotype has only one observation. The chain uses TRBV19 and TRBJ2-7, with 7 bases that match TRBD1. V dropped 9 bases and J dropped 2; count of bases not matched to a gene: 1. CDR3 length: 11 residues. CDR1 is LNHDA, CDR2 SQIVND, per germline (reference sequence). CDR3 DNA sequence: TGTGCCAGCACAGGGGCCTACGAGCAGTACTTC. This gives the protein CASTGAYEQYF.

This clonotype was seen ten or more times. V and J are TRBV7-3 and TRBJ2-2, with D possibly TRBD1 on 6 matching bases. Germline assignment: CDR1 SGHTA and CDR2 FQGTGA. Trimming removed 5 bases at V and 1 base at J, with 14 bases between. The CDR3 is made up of 16 amino acids. The chain's CDR3 is CASSPRRGGNTGELFF. The DNA for the CDR3 is TGTGCCAGCAGCCCCCGTCGAGGGGGGAACACCGGGGAGCTGTTTTTT.

This clonotype was detected ten times or more. The chain couples TRBV7-2 to TRBJ1-5; TRBD1 matches 8 bases. The V gene end was trimmed by 5 bases and the J gene end by 1 base; junction bases not matched to a gene: 4. The length of the CDR3 is 15 residues. In germline, CDR1 is SGHTA, CDR2 FQGNSA. The CDR3 sequence is CASSGWTGSNQPQHF. As DNA, the CDR3 is TGTGCCAGCAGCGGATGGACAGGGAGCAATCAGCCCCAGCATTTT.

At least ten counts were recorded for this clonotype. V gene TRBV15 combines with J gene TRBJ1-2, with D possibly matching TRBD1 (5 bases). The ends were cut back, 0 bases at V and 8 bases at J, with 10 bases in the middle. Germline V gene data show CDR1 as LNHNV and CDR2 as YYDKDF (reference sequence). The CDR3 is 13 residues long. CDR3 nucleotides: TGTGCCACCAGCAGAGATCTTCGGGACGGCTACACCTTC. This sequence encodes CATSRDLRDGYTF.

This clonotype was observed a few times. This rearrangement joins TRBV20-1 to TRBJ2-5; D possibly corresponds to TRBD2 (6 bases). This CDR3 comprises 11 residues. In germline, CDR1 is DFQATT, CDR2 SNEGSKA (reference sequence). V lost 0 bases and J lost 13, with 12 bases in between. In DNA, the CDR3 is TGCAGTGCTAGAGAGTTAGCGGACTCGTACTTC. Translated, it gives CSARELADSYF.

This clonotype has a handful of counts. The chain uses TRBV5-1 and TRBJ2-5; no firm D call. V was clipped by 0 bases and J by 4 bases, with 7 bases between them. The germline V gene has CDR1 SGHRS and CDR2 YFSETQ. The CDR3 covers 13 residues. CDR3 region: CASSLVPPETQYF. In DNA, the CDR3 is TGCGCCAGCAGCTTGGTGCCCCCAGAGACCCAGTACTTC.

This clonotype was detected many times. V and J are TRBV12-3 or TRBV12-4 and TRBJ2-5; 7 positions match TRBD2. The CDR3 loop spans 16 amino acids. The V segment lost 7 bases and the J segment 5 bases; nucleotides outside the gene matches: 16. The CDR3 is CASNSRRVGREETQYF. CDR3 nucleotides: TGTGCCAGCAACTCTCGGCGGGTGGGGCGGGAGGAGACCCAGTACTTC.

This clonotype has ten or more counts. CDR3 region: CASSSPWGAGVSTDTQYF. The CDR3 bases are TGTGCCAGCAGTTCGCCCTGGGGAGCGGGAGTGAGCACAGATACGCAGTATTTT. V gene TRBV28 combines with J gene TRBJ2-3; 8 bases are shared with TRBD2. Germline values: CDR1 MDHEN, CDR2 SYDVKM. With V trimmed by 4 bases and J by 0 bases, 12 bases remained unmatched. The CDR3 length is 18 residues.

This clonotype was seen many times. The J gene is TRBJ2-1, the V gene TRBV7-9; D not certain. The CDR3 covers 14 residues. Trimming left V 3 bases short and J 0 bases short, with 6 bases between. Germline values: CDR1 SEHNR, CDR2 FQNEAQ (reference sequence). CDR3 amino acids: CASSFVSSYNEQFF. The DNA for the CDR3 is TGTGCCAGCAGCTTTGTAAGCTCCTACAATGAGCAGTTCTTC.

This clonotype was observed a few times. The J gene is TRBJ2-7, the V gene TRBV7-3, with TRBD1 identical over 7 bases. The CDR3 runs 15 residues. Germline CDR1 SGHTA, CDR2 FQGTGA. V gave up 2 bases and J gave up 4 bases; unmatched junction bases: 8. CDR3 residues: CASSLYPGQQYEQYF. The DNA of the CDR3 is TGTGCCAGCAGCTTATATCCGGGACAGCAATACGAGCAGTACTTC.